The 18 T cell receptor beta chains reported below all come from one sample, sequenced in a study of prognosis after radiotherapy for stage I lung cancer. TCR beta CDR3 amplification from genomic DNA was performed by two-round multiplex PCR. The use of primers specific to each TRBV and TRBJ gene characterized first-round PCR. TCRdb passed the multiplex PCR reads through MiXCR, listing each CDR3 protein once. The table lists approximately 13,000 distinct CDR3 sequences, approximately 33% of them singletons, with approximately 30% in the top ten. The material sequenced was PBMCs, taken before or after stereotactic body radiation therapy (not recorded which). The receptors stem from a donor aged 50 or older with non-small cell lung cancer.

In its sample, this clonotype is medium-sized. The J gene is TRBJ2-3, the V gene TRBV20-1, with TRBD2 identical over 14 bases. CDR3 length: 16 amino acids. The germline gives CDR1 DFQATT, CDR2 SNEGSKA (reference sequence). With V trimmed by 5 bases and J by 4 bases, 8 bases remained unmatched. CDR3 coding DNA: TGCAGTGCTCCCCGTGGACTAGCGGGAGGCGCAGATACGCAGTATTTT. It is translated as CSAPRGLAGGADTQYF.

This clonotype was counted once. V is TRBV7-8 and J is TRBJ2-7, with D unclear. V gave up 3 bases and J gave up 2 bases, with 17 bases separating them. The CDR3 length is 16 residues. From germline, CDR1 is SGHVS and CDR2 FQNEAQ. CDR3 sequence reads: CASSFLRGPDAYEQYF. CDR3 nucleotides: TGTGCCAGCAGCTTTTTACGAGGCCCCGACGCCTACGAGCAGTACTTC.

Remarks on this clonotype: A much larger clone lies one base from this, so it may be a read error. V usage is TRBV6-2 or TRBV6-3 and J usage is TRBJ2-5; the D gene is possibly TRBD2 (6 bases). V shed 0 bases and J shed 8 bases, with 16 bases lying between them. The germline V gene encodes CDR1 MNHEY and CDR2 SVGEGT. This CDR3 is 15 amino acids long. The CDR3 loop reads CASSYSKDGSDTQYF. CDR3 nucleotide sequence: TGTGCCAGCAGTTACTCGAAAGACGGGAGCGATACCCAGTACTTC.

The chain combines TRBV6-1 with TRBJ2-3; D unresolved. The CDR3 has 16 residues. Trimming cost V 3 bases and J 5 bases, with 18 bases left between them. Per the germline V gene, CDR1 is MNHNS and CDR2 is SASEGT. Here the CDR3 reads CASSEVFYLWRDTQYF. The CDR3, as DNA: TGTGCCAGCAGTGAGGTTTTCTACTTGTGGAGAGATACGCAGTATTTT.

This chain connects TRBV5-1 to TRBJ1-2; D gene unclear. Germline CDR1 and CDR2: SGHRS and YFSETQ. CDR3 length: 13 amino acids. The germline V and J ends were trimmed by 4 bases and 7 bases, with 14 bases remaining between them. The CDR3: CASSPRAISGYTF. CDR3 DNA: TGCGCCAGCAGCCCCCGGGCGATATCTGGCTACACCTTC.

Comment on this clonotype: A read error is the likely source, as a far larger clone sits one nucleotide away. The chain has TRBV5-1 and TRBJ2-5, with 9 bases matching TRBD2. Near its end, the DNA agrees better with TRBJ2-1, so the J call may be wrong. The germline gives CDR1 SGHRS, CDR2 YFSETQ. The CDR3 totals 17 residues. The CDR3 region has the DNA TGCGCCAGCAGCTTGGACCTAGGGGCTAGCGGGAATTATGAGCAGTTCTTC. Translated: CASSLDLGASGNYEQFF.

Ten or more counts support this clonotype. This chain links TRBV5-1 with TRBJ1-4; 11 nucleotides line up with TRBD1. The CDR3 consists of 14 residues. With V trimmed by 8 bases and J by 8 bases, 8 bases remained unmatched. Per the germline V gene, CDR1 is SGHRS and CDR2 is YFSETQ. The CDR3 nucleotides read TGCGCCAGTCGCCCCGGGACAGGGGGGGAAAAACTGTTTTTT. Translation gives CASRPGTGGEKLFF.

In regard to this clonotype: One base separates it from a far larger clone, so it is likely a read error. The chain has TRBV6-2 or TRBV6-3 and TRBJ1-2; D possibly corresponds to TRBD1 (5 bases). The germline gives CDR1 MNHEY, CDR2 SVGEGT. Trimming removed 5 bases from V and 8 bases from J, with 18 bases in between. The CDR3 is 14 residues long. The CDR3 DNA sequence: TGTGCCAGCAGTGAAGAGGTCAGGGTTGGAGGCTACACCTTC. As protein: CASSEEVRVGGYTF.

The chain is built from TRBV3-1 and TRBJ1-2; unclear D gene. The CDR3 totals 15 residues. Deletions cut 5 bases from V and 6 bases from J, with 19 bases between. Germline CDR1 LGHDT, CDR2 YNNKEL (reference sequence). CDR3 in DNA: TGTGCCAGCAGCGCTTGGGTCAAGGGTCAAGATGGCTACACCTTC. As protein: CASSAWVKGQDGYTF. The full variable domain, its missing parts supplied by reference TRBV3-1 and TRBJ1-2, is DTAVSQTPKYLVTQMGNDKSIKCEQNLGHDTMYWYKQDSKKFLKIMFSYNNKELIINETVPNRFSPKSPDKAHLNLHINSLELGDSAVYFCASSAWVKGQDGYTFGSGTRLTVV.

Of note for this clonotype: This is likely an artifact of a read error, given a far larger clone one base away. The V gene is TRBV14, the J gene TRBJ2-1; D gene unclear. V lost 7 bases to trimming and J lost 8 bases, with 15 bases between them. This CDR3 comprises 13 residues. Germline V gives CDR1 SGHDN, CDR2 FVKESK. The CDR3 is CASNRLESDEQFF. The CDR3 DNA is TGTGCCAGCAACCGGCTAGAGTCGGATGAGCAGTTCTTC.

The chain employs TRBV10-3 and TRBJ2-7; 8 bases fit TRBD1. The CDR3 has 14 residues. The germline gives CDR1 ENHRY, CDR2 SYGVKD. Trimming at V came to 4 bases and at J to 5 bases, leaving 7 bases not matched to a gene. This CDR3 is CAISGGTGIHEQYF. The CDR3 bases are TGTGCCATCAGTGGGGGGACAGGTATCCACGAGCAGTACTTC.

Many counts were recorded for this clonotype. This chain links TRBV7-9 with TRBJ2-1, with a possible D match to TRBD2 (6 bases). Germline V gene lookup returns CDR1 SEHNR and CDR2 FQNEAQ (reference sequence). V lost 5 bases and J lost 4, with 12 bases in between. The CDR3 length is 14 residues. The CDR3 DNA follows: TGTGCCAGCAGCCCCCCCGGGGGTTACAATGAGCAGTTCTTC. Residues: CASSPPGGYNEQFF.

On this clonotype itself: The junction differs from germline at one of its ends, possibly a read error. The chain uses TRBV28 and TRBJ2-4; 9 bases fit TRBD2. From germline, CDR1 is MDHEN and CDR2 SYDVKM. This CDR3 contains 20 residues. The CDR3 DNA reads as TGTGCCAGCAGTTTTTTTTTTGGAACTAGCGGGTGTCTAGCCAAGAACATTCAGTACTTC. It yields the protein CASSFFFGTSGCLAKNIQYF.

Concerning this clonotype: A far larger clone is off by one base, so a read error is likely. Lacking the conserved final phenylalanine or tryptophan, this CDR3 likely reflects a read error. This chain joins TRBV6-9 and TRBJ1-2, with D possibly matching TRBD1 (5 bases). This CDR3 has 12 amino acids. CDR1 is MNHGY, CDR2 SVAAGI, per germline. The V and J ends lost 2 bases and 10 bases respectively, with 11 bases between them. The CDR3 here is CASSYPGPYYTL. Here the CDR3 DNA reads TGTGCCAGCAGTTATCCGGGACCTTACTACACCTTA.

In this sample, this clonotype turned up many times. The genes are TRBV7-2 and TRBJ2-1, with 7 bases fitting TRBD2. The germline gives CDR1 SGHTA, CDR2 FQGNSA. With 1 base clipped from V and 0 bases from J, the junction kept 3 bases outside the gene matches. This CDR3 comprises 16 residues. The CDR3 DNA reads as TGTGCCAGCAGCTTAGTGGCTAGCGGCTCCTACAATGAGCAGTTCTTC. Its translation is CASSLVASGSYNEQFF.

This clonotype occurred many times. This chain connects TRBV5-1 to TRBJ1-1; no clear D gene. CDR1 is SGHRS and CDR2 is YFSETQ in the germline V gene. V was pared by 0 bases and J by 2 bases, with 8 bases between. The CDR3 covers 14 residues. This CDR3 reads CASSLEAANTEAFF. CDR3 nucleotide sequence: TGCGCCAGCAGCTTGGAGGCAGCCAACACTGAAGCTTTCTTT.

This clonotype was counted at least ten times. J is TRBJ2-1 and V is TRBV9; 16 bases are shared with TRBD2. With V trimmed by 2 bases and J by 4 bases, 12 bases remained unmatched. The CDR3 totals 20 residues. Per the germline V gene, CDR1 is SGDLS and CDR2 is YYNGEE. The CDR3 coding sequence is TGTGCCAGCAGCGTCGCCGGCGCGGGGACTAGCGGGAGGGATTACAATGAGCAGTTCTTC. Translating gives CASSVAGAGTSGRDYNEQFF.

The J gene is TRBJ2-7, the V gene TRBV28, with a weak D call TRBD2 (6 bases). The CDR3 runs 15 residues. CDR1 is MDHEN and CDR2 is SYDVKM in the germline V gene. V lost 2 bases to trimming and J lost 3 bases, with 14 bases between them. As DNA, the CDR3 is TGTGCCAGCAGTTTAGTTGGGGAGGATGGCTACGAGCAGTACTTC. This encodes CASSLVGEDGYEQYF.